What follows are 2 T cell receptor beta chains derived from one specimen sequenced in a study of blood T cell dynamics during melanoma immunotherapy. The method was immunoSEQ multiplex PCR; TCRdb's version includes in-frame clones alone and lacks a portion of them. The sample carries 8,000 to 10,000 clones, roughly 89% recorded once. The time point is: pre-treatment baseline. The sample in question was blood, obtained from a patient treated with checkpoint blockade. These receptors all come from a human donor with melanoma.

The chain links TRBV4-1 to TRBJ2-5; D possibly corresponds to TRBD2 (5 bases). The CDR3 extends over 13 amino acids. CDR1 is MGHRA, CDR2 YSYEKL, per germline. The V end was cut by 4 bases, the J end by 4 bases, with 10 bases between. CDR3 coding DNA: TGCGCCAGCAGCCTCCGGGATTCAGAGACCCAGTACTTC. Residues: CASSLRDSETQYF.

J is TRBJ2-2 and V is TRBV5-1; D tentatively fits TRBD1 or TRBD2 (6 bases each). The CDR3 loop spans 16 amino acids. Trimming cost V 4 bases and J 0 bases, with 13 bases left between them. Germline-derived CDR1 and CDR2 are SGHRS and YFSETQ. The CDR3 nucleotides are TGCGCCAGCAGCGGGGGGCCCCCAACGAACACCGGGGAGCTGTTTTTT. It translates to CASSGGPPTNTGELFF.